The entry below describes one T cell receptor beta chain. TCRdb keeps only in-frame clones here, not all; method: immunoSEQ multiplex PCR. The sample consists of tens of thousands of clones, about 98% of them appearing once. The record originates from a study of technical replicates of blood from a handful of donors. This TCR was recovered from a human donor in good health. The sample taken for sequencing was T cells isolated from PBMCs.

CDR3 DNA sequence: TGCGCCAGCAGCCAAGCCCATCTTAGCGGGGGGGCTGGATATACGCAGTATTTT. It encodes CASSQAHLSGGAGYTQYF. The chain joins TRBV4-1 to TRBJ2-3; 11 positions match TRBD2. Trimming removed 1 base from V and 7 bases from J; junction bases left unmatched: 13. The CDR3 is made up of 18 amino acids. Germline V gene lookup returns CDR1 MGHRA and CDR2 YSYEKL.